This is a list of T cell receptor beta chains from one sample in a study of blood T cells in healthy people across ages. TCRdb itself ran the 5' RACE reads through MiXCR, one entry per CDR3 protein. The table has 1.5 million to 2 million distinct CDR3 sequences, 28% seen once. The material sequenced was blood. The receptors originated from a woman aged 25 to 39 in good health. Both conserved end residues are part of each CDR3. D genes are given only for firm matches. A row's size may be missing; if present it is once, few, many or a size class.

>TRBJ2-3|TRBV20-1|many|NA|11
TGCAGTGCTCGTGACGGGAGTACGCAGTATTTT
CSARDGSTQYF
>TRBJ2-7|TRBV28|NA|NA|14
TGTGCCAGCAGTGGGGCAGGCCCTCCCTACGAGCAGTACTTC
CASSGAGPPYEQYF
>TRBJ1-2|TRBV6-6|few|TRBD1|12
TGTGCCTCCCGGACAGGTACAGGTGGCTACACCTTC
CASRTGTGGYTF
>TRBJ1-5|TRBV28|few|TRBD1|15
TGTGCCAGCAGTTCCGGGACAGGGGGCTTCAAGCCCCAGCATTTT
CASSSGTGGFKPQHF
>TRBJ1-1|TRBV5-1|NA|NA|13
TGCGCCAGCAGCCGGGATGTGAACACTGAAGCTTTCTTT
CASSRDVNTEAFF
>TRBJ1-2|TRBV2|few|NA|15
TGTGCCAGCAGTGAAGCACGGGGGAACTATAATGGCTACACCTTC
CASSEARGNYNGYTF
>TRBJ1-2|TRBV29-1|many|NA|13
TGCAGCGTTGTGGGTTCAGGGTCCGACGGCTACACCTTC
CSVVGSGSDGYTF
>TRBJ2-5|TRBV12-3/TRBV12-4|few|TRBD2|15
TGTGCCAGCAGACTCAACGGACTAGCGGGGGAGACCCAGTACTTC
CASRLNGLAGETQYF
>TRBJ1-2|TRBV18|NA|NA|15
TGTGCCAGCTCACCACGTTCTCAGGAGGACTATGGCTACACCTTC
CASSPRSQEDYGYTF
>TRBJ2-7|TRBV25-1|many|NA|14
TGTGCCAGCAGTATCGGGAGGGGGCTTTACGAGCAGTACTTC
CASSIGRGLYEQYF
>TRBJ1-2|TRBV2|NA|NA|16
TGTGCCAGCAGCTCCCGCGGGCGACAGGTTAGAGATGGCTACACCTTC
CASSSRGRQVRDGYTF
>TRBJ2-5|TRBV11-2|NA|TRBD1|15
TGTGCCAGCAGCTCGGCGACAGGGATCGGAGAGACCCAGTACTTC
CASSSATGIGETQYF
>TRBJ1-2|TRBV27|few|NA|15
TGTGCCAGCAAGAAAACCCCCGGGACACCATATGGCTACACCTTC
CASKKTPGTPYGYTF
>TRBJ2-7|TRBV5-6|few|TRBD2|13
TGTGCCAGCAGCGCGAGCGGGGTTGGCGAGCAGTACTTC
CASSASGVGEQYF
>TRBJ2-1|TRBV5-1|NA|NA|16
TGCGCCAGCAGCTCCACACCGATAGGGGGTTACAATGAGCAGTTCTTC
CASSSTPIGGYNEQFF
>TRBJ2-1|TRBV9|NA|NA|15
TGTGCCAGCAGCCCCAGGGGTGTAGCGGGCAATGAGCAGTTCTTC
CASSPRGVAGNEQFF
>TRBJ2-5|TRBV11-2|NA|NA|15
TGTGCCAGCAGCTCCCCCTGGGGAGGCGCAGAGACCCAGTACTTC
CASSSPWGGAETQYF
>TRBJ2-7|TRBV9|many|TRBD2|15
TGTGCCAGCAGCGTTGGGACTAGCGACGTTGGAGAGCAGTACTTC
CASSVGTSDVGEQYF
>TRBJ2-1|TRBV6-6|few|NA|13
TGTGCCAGCACCGGGGAAGCTTGGGATGAGCAGTTCTTC
CASTGEAWDEQFF
>TRBJ2-7|TRBV2|few|TRBD2|14
TGTGCCAGCAGTTGGACTAGCGGGAGGGGCGAGCAGTACTTC
CASSWTSGRGEQYF
>TRBJ1-2|TRBV3-1|once|NA|15
TGTGCCAGCAGCCAAGGGGAAGTGCAGGGCTATGGCTACACCTTC
CASSQGEVQGYGYTF
>TRBJ2-7|TRBV6-1|NA|NA|15
TGTGCCAGCAGTGGGGAAAACAGAGGGTGCTACGAGCAGTACTTC
CASSGENRGCYEQYF
>TRBJ2-6|TRBV11-2|few|NA|17
TGTGCCAGCAGCTTAGATCGTGGGAACTCTGGGGCCAACGTCCTGACTTTC
CASSLDRGNSGANVLTF